This T cell receptor beta chain appears in the sequencing data of a study of blood T cell repertoires in COVID-19. Clones were read by immunoSEQ multiplex PCR, and TCRdb kept only the in-frame ones, dropping some. The sample contains more than 70,000 clones, approximately 88% of which appear only once. The receptor comes from a man aged 50 to 60 with active COVID-19. Sequences were obtained from peripheral blood.

CDR3 amino acids: CASSQDPGRKTQYF. CDR3 DNA: TGTGCCAGCAGTCAAGATCCGGGGAGGAAGACCCAGTACTTC. The V call is TRBV28, the J call TRBJ2-5; tentatively, D is TRBD2 (6 bases). The CDR3 has 14 amino acids. Per the germline V gene, CDR1 is MDHEN and CDR2 is SYDVKM. The germline V and J ends were trimmed by 5 bases and 6 bases, with 16 bases remaining between them.